The 12 T cell receptor beta chains in this list originate from one sample, sequenced in a study of spatial heterogeneity in lung cancer. MiXCR, run by TCRdb on the 5' RACE reads, gives a single entry per CDR3 protein. The profile shows 16,000 or so distinct CDR3 sequences, about 3.9% of them singletons. Regarding time point: sample taken at primary tumor resection. The input for sequencing was normal lung tissue next to the tumor, taken at surgery. These receptors all come from a male donor with early-stage non-small cell lung cancer.

This clonotype was found many times. Little can be read into the size of this beta chain, an off-target read in a library designed for alpha chains. In DNA form, the CDR3 reads TGTGCCAGCAGCTTAATGGAAGATACGCAGTATTTT. Encoded protein: CASSLMEDTQYF. This chain connects TRBV7-9 to TRBJ2-3, with D hard to call. Germline CDR1 SEHNR, CDR2 FQNEAQ (reference sequence). With 2 bases removed from V and 5 bases from J, the gap between germline ends came to 5 bases. This CDR3 has 12 residues.

This clonotype was recorded at least ten times. Being off target in a library aimed at alpha chains, this beta chain has a size of little meaning. The rearrangement joins TRBV2 to TRBJ2-3; 8 bases line up with TRBD2. There are 16 residues in the CDR3. Per the germline V gene, CDR1 is SNHLY and CDR2 is FYNNEI. Trimming took 9 bases from V and 1 from J; bases not matched to a gene: 12. The DNA of the CDR3 is TGTGCCAGAACATCCTCGGAACTAGCGGGCACAGATACGCAGTATTTT. Translation gives CARTSSELAGTDTQYF.

This clonotype was detected many times. This beta chain is a stray read from a library made for alpha chains; its abundance is not meaningful. The chain's CDR3 is CASSLSGVNQPQHF. The CDR3 nucleotides read TGTGCCAGCAGTTTATCGGGAGTTAATCAGCCCCAGCATTTT. V usage is TRBV12-3 or TRBV12-4 and J usage is TRBJ1-5, with D unclear. Trimming took 2 bases from V and 4 from J, leaving 9 bases between them. The CDR3 runs 14 residues.

This clonotype was observed many times. Because this beta chain is a stray read in a library intended to capture alpha chains, its abundance should not be given much weight. J is TRBJ2-2 and V is TRBV29-1; unclear D gene. The CDR3 has 11 amino acids. Germline V gives CDR1 SQVTM, CDR2 ANQGSEA. Trimming removed 4 bases from V and 7 bases from J, with 7 bases in between. In DNA form, the CDR3 reads TGCAGCGTTGTGCAGCTCGGGGAGCTGTTTTTT. Protein: CSVVQLGELFF.

This clonotype was seen a single time. The library was designed around alpha chains, so this beta chain is a stray read whose abundance carries little weight. The chain recombines TRBV6-5 with TRBJ1-2; D is ambiguous. The CDR3 is 13 amino acids. Germline values: CDR1 MNHEY, CDR2 SVGAGI. V gave up 10 bases and J gave up 8 bases, with 20 bases separating them. The CDR3 loop reads CATSQQYLSGYTF. The CDR3 DNA sequence: TGTGCCACCAGCCAACAATACTTATCCGGCTACACCTTC.

This clonotype was seen repeatedly, ten times or more. Since the library was made to target alpha chains, this beta chain is a stray read and its abundance is not meaningful. The V gene is TRBV6-2 or TRBV6-3, the J gene TRBJ2-5; D is undetermined. This CDR3 region has 14 residues. Germline loops: CDR1 MNHEY, CDR2 SVGEGT. With 0 bases removed from V and 4 bases from J, the gap between germline ends came to 9 bases. CDR3 coding DNA: TGTGCCAGCAGTTACTCCGACCGGAGAGAGACCCAGTACTTC. It encodes CASSYSDRRETQYF.

This clonotype was seen repeatedly, ten times or more. The library was designed around alpha chains, so this beta chain is a stray read whose abundance carries little weight. The V call is TRBV20-1, the J call TRBJ2-7; 9 nucleotides align to TRBD2. The CDR3 contains 14 residues. The J segment lost 5 bases and the V segment lost 3 bases, leaving 8 bases of the junction unmatched. Germline V CDR1 and CDR2: DFQATT, SNEGSKA (reference sequence). Written as DNA, the CDR3 is TGCAGTGCTAGCAGGGCGGGAGGGCCGGACGAGCAGTACTTC. Protein product: CSASRAGGPDEQYF.

This clonotype was observed at least ten times. As an off-target read in a library built for alpha chains, this beta chain has a frequency of little significance. The chain combines TRBV28 with TRBJ2-7, with D perhaps TRBD1 (6 bases). The V end was cut by 7 bases, the J end by 0 bases, with 22 bases between. This CDR3 region has 17 residues. Germline loops: CDR1 MDHEN, CDR2 SYDVKM. The CDR3 DNA is TGTGCCAGCATTAAGGACCCGGACAGCGTCCCCTCCTACGAGCAGTACTTC. Its protein product is CASIKDPDSVPSYEQYF.

A word on this clonotype: The junction shows a germline mismatch at one end, possibly a read error. This beta chain lies outside the target of a library built for alpha chains; its clone size means little. J is TRBJ1-1 and V is TRBV6-1; 8 bases fit TRBD1. Germline V gene data show CDR1 as MNHNS and CDR2 as SASEGT. The CDR3 consists of 14 residues. CDR3 sequence: CASSEDRVNTEAFF. For the CDR3, the DNA is TGTGCCAGCAGTGAGGACAGGGTGAATACTGAAGCTTTCTTT.

This clonotype was recorded at least ten times. Found in a library prepared for alpha chains, this beta chain is an off-target read, and its abundance has little meaning. The chain has TRBV7-2 and TRBJ2-1, with D possibly TRBD2 on 6 matching bases. Trimming took 3 bases from V and 2 from J, leaving 11 bases between them. Germline values: CDR1 SGHTA, CDR2 FQGNSA. The CDR3 has 15 residues. Here the CDR3 reads CASSFLAAAYNEQFF. The CDR3 bases are TGTGCCAGCAGCTTTTTAGCGGCGGCCTACAATGAGCAGTTCTTC.

Turning to this clonotype: Found in a library prepared for alpha chains, this beta chain is an off-target read, and its abundance has little meaning. The chain recombines TRBV4-2 with TRBJ1-6; D is unresolved. Trimming removed 0 bases at V and 12 bases at J, with 12 bases between. Germline CDR1 LGHNA, CDR2 YNFKEQ. The CDR3 has 14 amino acids. The CDR3 region has the DNA TGTGCCAGCAGCCAAGATCTAAAAGGCCGACCCCTCCACTTT. Residues: CASSQDLKGRPLHF.

This clonotype was seen at least ten times. A library made for alpha chains picked up this beta chain off target, so its size means little. Here the CDR3 reads CASSPTGFRAEAFF. The CDR3 DNA is TGTGCCAGCAGCCCGACAGGGTTTCGCGCTGAAGCTTTCTTT. The J gene is TRBJ1-1, the V gene TRBV7-9; 7 positions agree with TRBD1. V dropped 5 bases and J dropped 6; count of bases not matched to a gene: 9. CDR3 length: 14 amino acids. Germline V CDR1 and CDR2: SEHNR, FQNEAQ (reference sequence).